This T cell receptor (beta chain) was recovered during a study of vaccination and CD4 T cells after COVID-19. Across the whole study: Three convalescent patients were sampled at day 14 and days 161 to 241 post-vaccination.

TCRdb re-derived calls from the PCR reads in MiXCR, one entry per CDR3 protein. The sample yields about 28,000 distinct CDR3 sequences, roughly 50% seen once. Whole-study findings and limits: Researchers looked at relatively few convalescent patients and had no early post-infection timepoints. Looking at convalescent patients, a median approximately 83% of reactive clones were present only post-vaccination.

Time point specified: late sampling 161 to 241 days after vaccination in a few convalescent patients. From germline, CDR1 is MNHNS and CDR2 SASEGT. V shed 6 bases and J shed 3 bases, with 12 bases lying between them. CDR3 length equals 13 residues. This clonotype was counted once. Its antigen is as yet unknown. The chain couples TRBV6-1 to TRBJ2-7; perhaps TRBD2 as D (5 bases). Sequencing used CD4+ T cells from blood, obtained about 7 months after SARS-CoV-2 vaccination. This sequence originates from a human donor who had recovered from COVID-19. This chain's CDR3 is CASSPGSYYEQYF. In DNA, the CDR3 is TGTGCCAGCAGCCCGGGGTCTTACTACGAGCAGTACTTC.